These 11 T cell receptor beta chains came from one sample sequenced in a study of neurological immune-mediated disorders. TCRdb independently ran MiXCR on the 5' RACE reads; one entry per CDR3 protein. Of 50,000 to 85,000 distinct CDR3 sequences listed, 4% to 6% are singletons. The specimen sequenced was PBMCs. The receptor set was obtained from a woman under 40 with multiple sclerosis.

Many counts were recorded for this clonotype. The chain uses TRBV5-1 and TRBJ2-7, with D tentatively TRBD2 (6 bases). V lost 4 bases and J lost 2, with 19 bases in between. The CDR3 extends over 16 amino acids. From germline, CDR1 is SGHRS and CDR2 YFSETQ. The CDR3 DNA reads as TGCGCCAGCAGCCCCTCCGGGACTCCCGTCCCCTACGAGCAGTACTTC. Protein: CASSPSGTPVPYEQYF.

J is TRBJ2-7 and V is TRBV14; no reliable D call. This CDR3 contains 13 residues. The germline V and J ends were trimmed by 4 bases and 4 bases, with 11 bases remaining between them. The germline V gene encodes CDR1 SGHDN and CDR2 FVKESK. The CDR3 sequence is CASSLSIGYEQYF. CDR3 coding DNA: TGTGCCAGCAGCCTAAGCATCGGATACGAGCAGTACTTC.

This clonotype occurred many times. The chain has TRBV6-5 and TRBJ2-3; 7 bases fit TRBD2. This CDR3 has 14 residues. Germline loops: CDR1 MNHEY, CDR2 SVGAGI. V lost 6 bases to trimming and J lost 8 bases; unmatched junction nucleotides: 11. In DNA, the CDR3 is TGTGCCAGCAGACCGGGACTACTCTTCGGTACGCAGTATTTT. Residues: CASRPGLLFGTQYF.

In this sample, this clonotype turned up many times. The genes are TRBV5-1 and TRBJ2-3, with D possibly matching TRBD2 (6 bases). The CDR3 consists of 14 residues. CDR1 SGHRS and CDR2 YFSETQ come from the germline V gene. V was clipped by 3 bases and J by 5 bases, with 13 bases between them. The DNA of the CDR3 is TGCGCCAGCAGCTACTCCGGGAGCGGAGATACGCAGTATTTT. Its translation is CASSYSGSGDTQYF.

Only a few counts were recorded for this clonotype. The junction differs from germline at one of its ends, possibly a read error. The chain has TRBV6-6 and TRBJ1-6; 9 bases are a match to TRBD1. The CDR3 contains 14 residues. The germline V gene has CDR1 MNHNY and CDR2 SVGAGI (reference sequence). The CDR3 reads CASSSDRGDSPLNF. The CDR3 DNA is TGTGCCAGCAGCTCGGACAGGGGTGATTCACCCCTCAACTTT.

This clonotype was counted at least ten times. This rearrangement joins TRBV10-3 to TRBJ2-1, with D hard to call. The CDR3 is 13 amino acids. Germline V gene sequence: CDR1 ENHRY, CDR2 SYGVKD. V dropped 4 bases and J dropped 3 bases, with 7 bases sitting between them. The CDR3 sequence: CAISVVGYNEQFF. The CDR3 coding sequence is TGTGCCATCAGTGTGGTGGGCTACAATGAGCAGTTCTTC.

J is TRBJ2-1 and V is TRBV13; the D gene is possibly TRBD1 (5 bases). Trimming cost V 2 bases and J 4 bases, with 15 bases left between them. There are 16 residues in the CDR3. Germline V CDR1 and CDR2: PRHDT, FYEKMQ (reference sequence). CDR3 loop: CASSLISGRDYNEQFF. CDR3 nucleotides: TGTGCCAGCAGCTTAATCAGTGGCAGGGATTACAATGAGCAGTTCTTC.

This chain joins TRBV5-5 and TRBJ2-7; the D gene is possibly TRBD2 (6 bases). This CDR3 has 15 residues. V lost 0 bases and J 2 bases, leaving 12 bases between the germline ends. Germline values: CDR1 SGHKS, CDR2 YYEKEE (reference sequence). CDR3 nucleotide sequence: TGTGCCAGCAGCTTGGTTGGGGGGTGCACCTACGAGCAGTACTTC. Its translation: CASSLVGGCTYEQYF.

This rearrangement joins TRBV27 to TRBJ2-7, with TRBD2 matching over 9 bases. Germline lookup yields CDR1 MNHEY and CDR2 SMNVEV (reference sequence). V lost 3 bases to trimming and J lost 4 bases; unmatched junction nucleotides: 7. The CDR3 has 15 amino acids. DNA for the CDR3: TGTGCCAGCAGTTTTAAGGCTAGCGGGGTTTACGAGCAGTACTTC. Protein sequence: CASSFKASGVYEQYF.

Notes on this clonotype: Germline and junction disagree at one end, which may indicate a read error. The chain links TRBV7-7 to TRBJ2-3; 12 bases are shared with TRBD1. CDR1 and CDR2 from the germline V gene are SSHAT and FNYEAQ (reference sequence). CDR3 length: 16 amino acids. CDR3 DNA: TGTGCTAGCAGCCCGGGGACAGGGGGCGTTACAGATACGCAGTATTTT. Residues: CASSPGTGGVTDTQYF. The variable domain in full, with the rest retrieved from reference TRBV7-7 and TRBJ2-3, is GAGVSQSPRYKVTKRGQDVTLRCDPISSHATLYWYQQALGQGPEFLTYFNYEAQPDKSGLPSDRFSAERPEGSISTLTIQRTEQRDSAMYRCASSPGTGGVTDTQYFGPGTRLTVL.

There are many counts of this clonotype. In DNA form, the CDR3 reads TGTGCCAGCAGTATGCGGGACCAAGAGACCCAGTACTTC. As protein: CASSMRDQETQYF. The rearrangement uses TRBV12-3 or TRBV12-4 and TRBJ2-5, with D perhaps TRBD2 (5 bases). The CDR3 extends over 13 amino acids. Trimming cost V 5 bases and J 0 bases, with 7 bases left between them.